This T cell receptor beta chain was captured by sequencing in a study of control samples from healthy donors and cancer patients (dated by TCRdb to 2018 to 2021). In regard to this clone: It lacks a known antigen. No per-base quality is available; no much larger clone lies one base away.

V is reduced by 1 base and J by 8 bases, leaving a spacing of 6 bases between them. Taken from the germline V gene, the CDR1 and CDR2 loops are SGHNT and YENEEA. Including cysteine and phenylalanine, the CDR3 has 12 amino acids. The retained sequence is limited to the CDR3, 36 bases, with the frame set at the first base. The library was produced with the immunoSEQ multiplex PCR assay. TCRdb retrieved this table from immuneACCESS and kept in-frame rearrangements only. Not all clones are present; in checked studies, unresolved V genes account for under half, and no reason is known for the remainder. The sample has around 130,000 clones on record, around 89% of them singletons. Together, the top ten hold almost 40% of the sample.

The sample was blood. The clonotype was recovered from a man over 45 in good health. The chain is assembled from TRBV11-3 and TRBJ2-1; TRBD2 might be the D gene, on 5 matching bases. CDR3 protein: CASSLGRDEQFF. The bases are TGTGCCAGCAGCTTAGGGCGGGATGAGCAGTTCTTC. The CDR3 plus the reference TRBV11-3 and TRBJ2-1 genes for the other parts give the full variable domain: EAGVVQSPRYKIIEKKQPVAFWCNPISGHNTLYWYLQNLGQGPELLIRYENEEAVDDSQLPKDRFSAERLKGVDSTLKIQPAELGDSAVYLCASSLGRDEQFFGPGTRLTVL.